These T cell receptor beta chains were read from a single sample in a study of response to subunit inactivated influenza vaccine. TCRdb re-called the RT-PCR reads with MiXCR, one entry per CDR3 protein. The sample lists about 160,000 distinct CDR3 sequences, approximately 11% occurring once. The sequencing used non-naive T cells sorted from PBMCs, collected 45 days after vaccination. Receptors were obtained from a man aged 45-65 years who received an inactivated influenza vaccine. Both conserved end residues are part of each CDR3. The D gene is left open where the match is weak. Clone size is not always given. Where it is, it says once, few, many or a class for expanded clones.

V	length	D	size	J	CDR3	DNA
TRBV5-5	14	TRBD1	few	TRBJ2-1	CASSVGQGGREQFF	TGTGCCAGCAGCGTGGGACAGGGTGGGCGAGAGCAGTTCTTC
TRBV5-1	17	TRBD2	many	TRBJ2-7	CASSSLNRDYYTYEQYF	TGCGCCAGCAGCTCCCTTAACCGGGACTACTATACCTACGAGCAGTACTTC
TRBV20-1	13	-	-	TRBJ1-2	CSAFRRSNYGYTF	TGCAGTGCCTTCAGGAGATCTAACTATGGCTACACCTTC
TRBV6-1	14	-	-	TRBJ2-6	CASKAGFGANVLTF	TGTGCCAGCAAGGCAGGGTTTGGGGCCAACGTCCTGACTTTC
TRBV6-4	20	TRBD2	-	TRBJ2-1	CASSDPGLAGPPGFYNEQFF	TGTGCCAGCAGCGACCCCGGACTAGCGGGGCCTCCTGGGTTCTACAATGAGCAGTTCTTC
TRBV7-8	13	-	many	TRBJ2-7	CASSLGRLGEQYF	TGTGCCAGCAGCTTAGGACGTCTCGGAGAGCAGTACTTC
TRBV7-8	16	-	-	TRBJ1-2	CASSLAEGRFSYGYTF	TGTGCCAGCAGCTTGGCGGAGGGTCGTTTTAGCTATGGCTACACCTTC
TRBV28	14	-	few	TRBJ2-7	CASSFHRAEGEQYF	TGTGCCAGCAGTTTTCACAGGGCCGAGGGGGAGCAGTACTTC
TRBV12-3/TRBV12-4	15	-	many	TRBJ1-1	CASCPQGRGNTEAFF	TGTGCCAGCTGCCCACAGGGTAGGGGGAACACTGAAGCTTTCTTT
TRBV9	13	-	-	TRBJ2-1	CASSVGGSDEQFF	TGTGCCAGCAGCGTAGGTGGGAGCGATGAGCAGTTCTTC
TRBV7-9	16	TRBD2	many	TRBJ2-7	CASSSPTSGTNYEQYF	TGTGCCAGCAGCTCACCGACTAGCGGGACCAACTACGAGCAGTACTTC
TRBV20-1	14	TRBD1	-	TRBJ1-5	CSAGTSGGSQPQHF	TGCAGTGCCGGTACGTCAGGGGGAAGTCAGCCCCAGCATTTT
TRBV14	16	TRBD1	-	TRBJ2-1	CASSQPQTDRANEQFF	TGTGCCAGCAGCCAACCGCAAACGGACAGGGCGAATGAGCAGTTCTTC
TRBV30	14	TRBD1	-	TRBJ2-7	CAWNIEGATYEQYF	TGTGCCTGGAATATTGAGGGGGCCACCTACGAGCAGTACTTC
TRBV6-2/TRBV6-3	17	-	-	TRBJ1-5	CASSYLLGEGGNQPQHF	TGTGCCAGCAGTTATCTCCTTGGGGAAGGGGGCAATCAGCCCCAGCATTTT
TRBV4-1	16	-	-	TRBJ2-7	CASSSHQVFSAYEQYF	TGCGCCAGCAGCTCCCACCAAGTCTTTTCGGCTTACGAGCAGTACTTC
TRBV9	12	-	many	TRBJ2-3	CASSDHRGTQYF	TGTGCCAGCAGTGACCACCGCGGTACGCAGTATTTT
TRBV5-3	14	-	-	TRBJ2-5	CARSPGTAQETQYF	TGTGCCAGGAGCCCTGGGACCGCTCAAGAGACCCAGTACTTC
TRBV5-1	14	-	many	TRBJ2-7	CASSLTTVVYEQYF	TGCGCCAGCAGCTTAACAACAGTTGTCTACGAGCAGTACTTC
TRBV7-2	14	TRBD2	many	TRBJ2-5	CASTRLAGRETQYF	TGTGCCAGCACCCGCCTAGCGGGACGGGAGACCCAGTACTTC
TRBV5-1	14	TRBD1	few	TRBJ2-3	CASTETGGGDTQYF	TGCGCCAGCACCGAGACAGGGGGAGGGGATACGCAGTATTTT
TRBV11-1	14	-	medium-sized	TRBJ2-3	CASSFNGAPDTQYF	TGTGCCAGCAGCTTTAACGGGGCCCCAGATACGCAGTATTTT
TRBV5-5	14	-	few	TRBJ1-1	CASSLSAWSTEAFF	TGTGCCAGCAGCTTGAGCGCGTGGAGCACTGAAGCTTTCTTT
TRBV2	15	-	many	TRBJ2-5	CASVLAITFQETQYF	TGTGCCAGCGTCCTTGCAATAACCTTCCAAGAGACCCAGTACTTC
TRBV20-1	15	TRBD1	few	TRBJ1-2	CSARGQGNLVYGYTF	TGCAGTGCTAGGGGACAGGGGAATTTGGTCTATGGCTACACCTTC
TRBV6-2/TRBV6-3	12	-	few	TRBJ2-1	CASSPHLNEQFF	TGTGCCAGCAGTCCTCATCTGAATGAGCAGTTCTTC
TRBV20-1	13	-	few	TRBJ2-3	CSAPRGGGDTQYF	TGCAGTGCCCCGAGAGGGGGGGGGGATACGCAGTATTTT
TRBV4-2	13	-	-	TRBJ1-2	CASSQSGLGGYTF	TGTGCCAGCAGCCAATCCGGCCTAGGAGGCTACACCTTC
TRBV7-2	15	-	many	TRBJ2-5	CASNERDAKGETQYF	TGTGCCAGCAACGAGAGGGACGCCAAGGGGGAGACCCAGTACTTC
TRBV5-6	13	TRBD1	many	TRBJ1-5	CASSRDRATPQHF	TGTGCCAGCAGCAGGGACAGGGCTACGCCCCAGCATTTT
TRBV3-1	12	-	-	TRBJ1-3	CASSQVASNLYF	TGTGCCAGCAGCCAAGTTGCTTCTAATCTATATTTT
TRBV7-2	14	TRBD1	few	TRBJ2-5	CASSPGQGVETQYF	TGTGCCAGCAGCCCGGGACAGGGAGTGGAGACCCAGTACTTC
TRBV6-1	15	-	many	TRBJ2-2	CASSPLSGITGELFF	TGTGCCAGCAGTCCGTTATCGGGGATCACCGGGGAGCTGTTTTTT
TRBV5-1	15	-	-	TRBJ1-2	CASSSAPGNLYGYTF	TGCGCCAGCAGCTCGGCCCCAGGGAATTTATATGGCTACACCTTC
TRBV5-6	15	TRBD2	few	TRBJ2-3	CASSLAPAGGVTQYF	TGTGCCAGCAGCTTGGCCCCAGCGGGGGGGGTTACGCAGTATTTT
TRBV28	17	TRBD2	-	TRBJ2-1	CASREGLAGGPSDEQFF	TGTGCCAGCAGGGAGGGACTAGCGGGAGGGCCCTCGGATGAGCAGTTCTTC
TRBV6-5	17	-	-	TRBJ2-3	CASSYERMGADTDTQYF	TGTGCCAGCAGTTACGAAAGGATGGGGGCCGACACAGATACGCAGTATTTT
TRBV5-8	13	-	many	TRBJ1-3	CASSLKSGNTIYF	TGTGCCAGCAGCTTGAAGTCTGGAAACACCATATATTTT
TRBV6-1	15	TRBD1	many	TRBJ2-3	CASKRLQGAPDTQYF	TGTGCCAGCAAAAGGCTACAGGGGGCACCAGATACGCAGTATTTT
TRBV30	15	-	few	TRBJ2-3	CAWSVGQTPTDTQYF	TGTGCCTGGAGTGTGGGGCAGACCCCCACAGATACGCAGTATTTT
TRBV27	13	-	-	TRBJ2-7	CASSPGEKYEQYF	TGTGCCAGCAGTCCGGGAGAAAAATACGAGCAGTACTTC
TRBV20-1	16	TRBD1	few	TRBJ2-4	CSARAPGQGFKNIQYF	TGCAGTGCTAGAGCACCGGGACAGGGGTTCAAAAACATTCAGTACTTC
TRBV7-2	12	-	many	TRBJ1-1	CASAPRGPEAFF	TGTGCCAGCGCGCCCCGGGGCCCTGAAGCTTTCTTT
TRBV16	14	-	few	TRBJ2-1	CASSQSYGINEQFF	TGTGCCAGCAGCCAATCTTATGGGATCAATGAGCAGTTCTTC
TRBV6-1	13	-	few	TRBJ2-2	CASIAEKTGELFF	TGTGCCAGCATTGCGGAGAAAACCGGGGAGCTGTTTTTT
TRBV4-2	17	-	-	TRBJ2-3	CASSQELLLRGQDTQYF	TGTGCCAGCAGCCAAGAGCTTCTGCTGCGGGGGCAAGATACGCAGTATTTT